These T cell receptor beta chains were read from a single sample in a study of blood T cells in healthy people across ages. TCRdb re-analysed the 5' RACE reads in MiXCR, keeping a single row per CDR3 protein. The table shows about 830,000 distinct CDR3 sequences, with roughly 64% occurring only once. Specimen: blood. These receptors were obtained from a man aged 25-45 years in good health. The CDR3 runs from the conserved cysteine through the conserved F or W. D genes are given only for firm matches. Clone size appears in some rows only: once, few, many, or a class for an expanded clone.

.	TRBJ2-5	TRBV20-1	.	TGCAGTGCTAGTGCCCCCTGGGACCAAGAGACCCAGTACTTC	CSASAPWDQETQYF
.	TRBJ1-6	TRBV12-3/TRBV12-4	.	TGTGCCAGCAGTTTGGGACCGGGATGGAATTCACCCCTCCACTTT	CASSLGPGWNSPLHF
TRBD2	TRBJ2-5	TRBV6-6	few	TGTGCCAGCAGTCCGCAGCGGGGGGGGGAGACCCAGTACTTC	CASSPQRGGETQYF
.	TRBJ2-5	TRBV2	.	TGTGCCAGCAGTGACGACCTAGGGGTTGGGGAGACCCAGTACTTC	CASSDDLGVGETQYF
TRBD2	TRBJ2-7	TRBV6-5	.	TGTGCCAGCAGTTACTCACTAGCGGGGACCTACGAGCAGTACTTC	CASSYSLAGTYEQYF
TRBD2	TRBJ2-7	TRBV20-1	.	TGCAGTCCCCGTGGCGGGAGCTACGAGCAGTACTTC	CSPRGGSYEQYF
.	TRBJ1-2	TRBV9	.	TGTGCCAGCAGCGTAGCTCAGGCGGACTATGGCTACACCTTC	CASSVAQADYGYTF
.	TRBJ2-1	TRBV29-1	.	TGCAGCGTTACCGGGAACCACAATGAGCAGTTCTTC	CSVTGNHNEQFF
.	TRBJ2-7	TRBV7-9	.	TGTGCCAGCAGCTTAGCCGAGGGGGGGGCGGGCTACGAGCAGTACTTC	CASSLAEGGAGYEQYF
.	TRBJ1-6	TRBV20-1	.	TGCAGTGCCCAAGGACATAAGGAATCACCCCTCCACTTT	CSAQGHKESPLHF
.	TRBJ2-4	TRBV2	.	TGTGCCAGCAGAGGAGGGCGGGTAGAGCAGTACTTC	CASRGGRVEQYF
.	TRBJ2-7	TRBV2	.	TGTGCCAGCAGGTGGAATCCCAATGCAGGGGACTACAATGAGCAGTACTTC	CASRWNPNAGDYNEQYF
.	TRBJ1-5	TRBV20-1	few	TGCAGTGCTTCAGAATTCTATAGCAATCAGCCCCAGCATTTT	CSASEFYSNQPQHF
.	TRBJ2-1	TRBV20-1	.	TGCAGTGCTAGAGTAGCCGCCGGTGGGGAGCAGTTCTTC	CSARVAAGGEQFF